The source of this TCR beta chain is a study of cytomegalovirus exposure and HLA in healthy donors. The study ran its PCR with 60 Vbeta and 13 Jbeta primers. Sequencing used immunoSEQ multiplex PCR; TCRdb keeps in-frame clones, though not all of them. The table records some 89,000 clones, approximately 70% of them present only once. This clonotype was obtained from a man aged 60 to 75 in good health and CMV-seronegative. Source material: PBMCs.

DNA of the CDR3: TGTGCCAGCAGTGAAAACAGGGGGCATGAAAAACTGTTTTTT. Translating it yields CASSENRGHEKLFF. V gene TRBV2 combines with J gene TRBJ1-4, with TRBD1 matching 9 bases. CDR1 and CDR2 (germline): SNHLY, FYNNEI. This CDR3 contains 14 residues. Trimming cost V 2 bases and J 6 bases; bases outside gene matches: 1. Based on the CDR3 plus reference TRBV2 and TRBJ1-4, the full variable domain is EPEVTQTPSHQVTQMGQEVILRCVPISNHLYFYWYRQILGQKVEFLVSFYNNEISEKSEIFDDQFSVERPDGSNFTLKIRSTKLEDSAMYFCASSENRGHEKLFFGSGTQLSVL.